These 20 T cell receptor beta chains originate from one sample sequenced in a study of T cell changes during pregnancy in multiple sclerosis. Method: immunoSEQ multiplex PCR; TCRdb's copy keeps in-frame clones and lacks some. The sample carries 60,000 to 65,000 clones, around 93% recorded once. The sequencing here drew on peripheral blood, taken in the first trimester of pregnancy. The receptors were sampled from a female donor with multiple sclerosis, enrolled in a pregnancy study.

The chain links TRBV27 to TRBJ2-1, with 10 bases fitting TRBD2. Trimming took 6 bases from V and 15 from J; bases not matched to a gene: 17. Germline assignment: CDR1 MNHEY and CDR2 SMNVEV (reference sequence). The CDR3 is 15 residues long. The CDR3 DNA follows: TGTGCCAGCAGCCCCCGGGGTCTAGCGGGAGATCGTTGGTTCTTC. This encodes CASSPRGLAGDRWFF.

CDR3 in DNA: TGTGCCAGCAGCTTAGCGGGGGGAGGAGGGTATGGCTACACCTTC. It encodes CASSLAGGGGYGYTF. The chain joins TRBV7-2 to TRBJ1-2; possibly TRBD1 for D (5 bases). Germline values: CDR1 SGHTA, CDR2 FQGNSA. This CDR3 is built from 15 residues. The V end was cut by 0 bases, the J end by 5 bases, with 13 bases between.

This chain uses TRBV19 with TRBJ1-5; D is unresolved. V lost 8 bases, J lost 9 bases, and 23 bases lay in between. This CDR3 is built from 15 residues. CDR1 and CDR2 (germline): LNHDA, SQIVND (reference sequence). CDR3 residues: CASRLRGPGLAPQHF. CDR3 DNA sequence: TGTGCCAGTCGCCTAAGAGGGCCAGGACTCGCGCCCCAGCATTTT.

The chain uses TRBV4-3 and TRBJ1-1; 8 bases are a match to TRBD1. The CDR3 is 16 residues long. The junction had 7 bases not matched to a gene; V was cut back by 0 bases and J by 4 bases. The germline CDR1 and CDR2 sequences are LGHNA and YSLEER. CDR3 DNA sequence: TGCGCCAGCAGCCAAGATCTAGCAGGGGGCGGCACTGAAGCTTTCTTT. It is translated as CASSQDLAGGGTEAFF.

The chain employs TRBV27 and TRBJ2-7; 7 bases are a match to TRBD2. Germline-derived CDR1 and CDR2 are MNHEY and SMNVEV (reference sequence). Trimming at V came to 5 bases and at J to 3 bases, leaving 4 bases not matched to a gene. The CDR3 sequence is 13 residues long. CDR3 sequence: CASSILAGYEQYF. As DNA, the CDR3 is TGTGCCAGCAGTATATTAGCGGGCTACGAGCAGTACTTC.

This chain uses TRBV6-5 with TRBJ1-1, with 9 positions matching TRBD1. V trimming: 8 bases; J trimming: 5 bases; junction bases outside the gene matches: 9. The CDR3 has 14 residues. CDR1 MNHEY and CDR2 SVGAGI come from the germline V gene. The CDR3 spells CASHPGQGITEAFF. For the CDR3, the DNA is TGTGCCAGCCATCCTGGACAGGGGATAACTGAAGCTTTCTTT.

The chain is built from TRBV5-1 and TRBJ2-1; no clear D. The length of the CDR3 is 15 residues. The germline gives CDR1 SGHRS, CDR2 YFSETQ. Trimming shortened V by 1 base and J by 1 base, and 9 bases separated the two germline ends. This chain's CDR3 is CASSLSIQSYNEQFF. The CDR3 bases are TGCGCCAGCAGCTTGAGTATACAGTCCTACAATGAGCAGTTCTTC.

Details on this clone: At the DNA level, this CDR3 is encoded by other sequences in the same sample as well. The chain links TRBV5-1 to TRBJ2-1; D gene uncertain. V shed 4 bases and J shed 10 bases, with 12 bases lying between them. The germline CDR1 and CDR2 sequences are SGHRS and YFSETQ. CDR3 length: 12 amino acids. CDR3 amino acids: CASSLGLREQFF. DNA of the CDR3: TGCGCCAGCAGCCTGGGGTTACGGGAGCAGTTCTTC.

The V and J genes are TRBV5-4 and TRBJ2-7; 10 bases align to TRBD2. CDR3 length: 15 amino acids. The germline gives CDR1 SGHNT, CDR2 YYREEE (reference sequence). V lost 2 bases and J lost 3; bases outside the gene matches: 5. The CDR3 sequence: CASSFPGTSDYEQYF. The CDR3 region has the DNA TGTGCCAGCAGCTTTCCCGGGACTAGCGACTACGAGCAGTACTTC.

The chain joins TRBV4-3 to TRBJ2-3, with D perhaps TRBD2 (5 bases). CDR3 size: 15 residues. Germline V gives CDR1 LGHNA, CDR2 YSLEER. Trimming left V 1 base short and J 6 bases short, with 14 bases between. CDR3 nucleotides: TGCGCCAGCAGCCAAGCGGGAAACCAGCTGGATACGCAGTATTTT. Amino acid sequence: CASSQAGNQLDTQYF.

This clone was seen a few times. V usage is TRBV4-2 and J usage is TRBJ1-1; 7 bases line up with TRBD1. The CDR3 is 16 residues long. Germline V CDR1 and CDR2: LGHNA, YNFKEQ. V shed 0 bases, J shed 3 bases, and the junction held 7 bases outside the gene matches. CDR3 sequence reads: CASSQDVTGWDTEAFF. The CDR3 DNA sequence: TGTGCCAGCAGCCAAGATGTGACAGGGTGGGACACTGAAGCTTTCTTT.

The chain recombines TRBV6-6 with TRBJ1-5; weak D call: TRBD1 (5 bases). The CDR3 has 14 residues. Trimming removed 6 bases from V and 3 bases from J, with 12 bases in between. In germline, CDR1 is MNHNY, CDR2 SVGAGI (reference sequence). CDR3: CASSITGVNQPQHF. The CDR3 DNA reads as TGTGCCAGCAGCATTACAGGAGTCAATCAGCCCCAGCATTTT.

The V and J genes are TRBV19 and TRBJ2-1, with D possibly TRBD2 on 6 matching bases. The germline V gene encodes CDR1 LNHDA and CDR2 SQIVND (reference sequence). Trimming cost V 3 bases and J 5 bases, with 17 bases left between them. CDR3 length: 16 amino acids. The CDR3 loop reads CASSIYATRPNNEQFF. The CDR3 DNA sequence: TGTGCCAGTAGTATTTATGCGACTAGACCAAACAATGAGCAGTTCTTC.

This chain links TRBV4-3 with TRBJ1-2, with a weak D call TRBD1 (6 bases). V gave up 0 bases and J gave up 7 bases, with 15 bases separating them. CDR3 size: 15 residues. Germline CDR1 and CDR2: LGHNA and YSLEER. CDR3 coding DNA: TGCGCCAGCAGCCAAGATGGGGGGGGCAGGGTTGGCTACACCTTC. Translation gives CASSQDGGGRVGYTF.

This clone was picked up one time. The CDR3, as DNA: TGTGCCACCAGCAGAGATCCGGGACTAGCGGCGTATGAGCAGTTCTTC. Protein sequence: CATSRDPGLAAYEQFF. The V call is TRBV15, the J call TRBJ2-1, with 11 bases matching TRBD2. The CDR3 spans 16 residues. Germline values: CDR1 LNHNV, CDR2 YYDKDF (reference sequence). Trimming at V came to 0 bases and at J to 8 bases, leaving 6 bases not matched to a gene. The entire variable domain, with the rest obtained from reference TRBV15 and TRBJ2-1, is as follows: DAMVIQNPRYQVTQFGKPVTLSCSQTLNHNVMYWYQQKSSQAPKLLFHYYDKDFNNEADTPDNFQSRRPNTSFCFLDIRSPGLGDTAMYLCATSRDPGLAAYEQFFGPGTRLTVL.

V gene TRBV7-6 combines with J gene TRBJ2-5; no definite D call. V lost 4 bases, J lost 2 bases, and 5 bases lay in between. The germline CDR1 and CDR2 sequences are SGHVS and FNYEAQ. The CDR3 has 12 residues. CDR3 protein: CASSSVQETQYF. In DNA form, the CDR3 reads TGTGCCAGCAGCTCGGTTCAAGAGACCCAGTACTTC.

V is TRBV6-4 and J is TRBJ2-1; 8 nucleotides align to TRBD2. V dropped 10 bases and J dropped 3; count of bases not matched to a gene: 5. Germline V CDR1 and CDR2: MRHNA, SNTAGT. The CDR3 runs 13 residues. CDR3 residues: CATLAGNYNEQFF. DNA of the CDR3: TGTGCCACCCTAGCGGGTAACTACAATGAGCAGTTCTTC.

The J gene is TRBJ2-1, the V gene TRBV2, with 7 bases that match TRBD2. Germline lookup yields CDR1 SNHLY and CDR2 FYNNEI. V shed 7 bases and J 8 bases; nucleotides not matched to a gene: 8. The CDR3 loop spans 13 amino acids. The DNA for the CDR3 is TGTGCCAGCACCAAGACTAGCACGGATGAGCAGTTCTTC. Amino acids: CASTKTSTDEQFF.

The CDR3 protein is CASSQEESGANVLTF. Here the CDR3 DNA reads TGCGCCAGCAGCCAAGAGGAGTCTGGGGCCAACGTCCTGACTTTC. The rearrangement joins TRBV4-3 to TRBJ2-6, with D unclear. Trimming stripped 0 bases from V and 1 base from J, with 4 bases between. This CDR3 contains 15 residues. Looked up from germline, CDR1 is LGHNA and CDR2 is YSLEER.

The rearrangement uses TRBV5-6 and TRBJ2-7; tentative D call: TRBD1 (6 bases). The CDR3 length is 12 residues. Looked up from germline, CDR1 is SGHDT and CDR2 is YYEEEE. Trimming took 4 bases from V and 3 from J, leaving 8 bases between them. The chain's CDR3 is CASSQGNYEQYF. The CDR3 DNA reads TGTGCCAGCAGCCAGGGGAACTACGAGCAGTACTTC.